Sequencing of this T cell receptor (beta chain) was carried out in a study of regulatory T cells in long-lasting Graves disease. Combining iRepertoire HTBI primers with Arm-PCR of CDR3 regions, the authors built TCR beta libraries. In the original workflow: Segment identification across samples yielded 60 to 80 TRBV and roughly 15 TRBJ segments. TCRdb ran MiXCR on the multiplex PCR reads and lists one entry per CDR3 protein. TCRdb, rather than the study authors, made the V and J calls. The top ten hold under 30% of the sample, which has 400,000 to 500,000 distinct CDR3 sequences, roughly 15% seen once. The time point was: newly diagnosed GD, antithyroid drugs for less than 3 months. The TCR library was made from RNA that had been extracted from PBMCs in TRIzol. This clonotype was seen many times. These same data were also listed under a study on T cells in Graves' hyperthyroidism and ophthalmopathy. That paper states: Patients showing uncontrolled infection, other autoimmune disease, pregnancy or lactation were ineligible.

This TCR was sampled from a young woman with Graves disease. Sample: peripheral blood mononuclear cells (PBMCs), taken at new diagnosis, from a patient treated with antithyroid drugs.

The CDR3 reads CASSEYMGYEQYF. The DNA of the CDR3 is TGTGCCAGCAGTGAATACATGGGCTACGAGCAGTACTTC. This chain uses TRBV6-1 with TRBJ2-7; no clear D. The CDR3 loop spans 13 amino acids. Trimming stripped 2 bases from V and 3 bases from J, with 8 bases between. From germline, CDR1 is MNHNS and CDR2 SASEGT.